This T cell receptor (beta chain) derives from a study of blood T cell repertoires in COVID-19. Across the study: Sources were T cells, B-cell-depleted T cells, or PBMCs; the material itself was cDNA or gDNA.

Germline lookup yields CDR1 SGHDT and CDR2 YYEEEE. This CDR3 has 14 amino acids. J was trimmed by 3 bases and V by 4 bases; bases with no gene match: 7. This table comes from immunoSEQ multiplex PCR, and its TCRdb copy is limited to in-frame clones, with some not included. Among 300,000 to 400,000 clones, 89% were seen once, and the ten largest hold around 2.8%. This clone was detected only once. This clonotype was sampled from a woman in her 30s with COVID-19, enrolled during active disease. The source material was peripheral blood. This chain connects TRBV5-6 to TRBJ2-7; 7 nucleotides match TRBD1. The CDR3 bases are TGTGCCAGCAGCCCCCGACAGGGCTTCTACGAGCAGTACTTC. Translation gives CASSPRQGFYEQYF.